This T cell receptor beta chain was sequenced in a study of PD-1 blockade in classical Hodgkin lymphoma. With regard to this clone: Its antigen remains unknown.

The germline CDR1 and CDR2 sequences are SGHRS and YFSETQ. The CDR3 runs to 15 residues. The V segment lost 6 bases and the J segment 7 bases; nucleotides outside the gene matches: 12. Points from the study as a whole: Lower baseline TCR diversity was reported for newly diagnosed patients than for healthy donors.

The patients all showed relapse after autologous stem cell transplantation, while their brentuximab vedotin exposure varied. The patients, who had relapsed/refractory classical Hodgkin lymphoma, achieved best responses of complete response, partial response or progressive disease. Clones were read by immunoSEQ multiplex PCR, and TCRdb kept only the in-frame ones, dropping some. The profile covers some 100,000 clones, with approximately 92% appearing a single time and 2.8% taken by the ten largest. The chain has TRBV5-1 and TRBJ2-1; TRBD2 aligns across 8 bases. The receptor comes from a human donor with classical Hodgkin lymphoma. This sample comprised peripheral blood mononuclear cells (PBMCs), obtained at baseline. CDR3 nucleotides: TGCGCCAGCACCTGGACTAGCCGCCAAACGAATGAGCAGTTCTTC. This translates into CASTWTSRQTNEQFF.